The entry that follows covers one T cell receptor (beta chain) sequence. Trimming took 3 bases from V and 5 from J; bases not matched to a gene: 7. Germline V gene lookup returns CDR1 LNHDA and CDR2 SQIVND (reference sequence). This CDR3 is built from 14 residues. The data were obtained in a study of CD8+ T cells in alopecia areata. Sequencing templates came from extracted RNA that was reverse transcribed into cDNA. Measured with immunoSEQ multiplex PCR; TCRdb has only the in-frame clones, and not every one. The repertoire consists of around 250,000 clones, with roughly two thirds occurring once and the leading ten covering roughly 1.2%.

This sequence joins TRBV19 and TRBJ2-7, with 7 positions matching TRBD1. The specimen was CD4+ T cells sorted from blood, collected at week 0. This receptor was obtained from a human donor with alopecia areata. CDR3: CASSMVRRGNEQYF. The CDR3 DNA reads TGTGCCAGTAGTATGGTGCGCAGGGGGAACGAGCAGTACTTC.